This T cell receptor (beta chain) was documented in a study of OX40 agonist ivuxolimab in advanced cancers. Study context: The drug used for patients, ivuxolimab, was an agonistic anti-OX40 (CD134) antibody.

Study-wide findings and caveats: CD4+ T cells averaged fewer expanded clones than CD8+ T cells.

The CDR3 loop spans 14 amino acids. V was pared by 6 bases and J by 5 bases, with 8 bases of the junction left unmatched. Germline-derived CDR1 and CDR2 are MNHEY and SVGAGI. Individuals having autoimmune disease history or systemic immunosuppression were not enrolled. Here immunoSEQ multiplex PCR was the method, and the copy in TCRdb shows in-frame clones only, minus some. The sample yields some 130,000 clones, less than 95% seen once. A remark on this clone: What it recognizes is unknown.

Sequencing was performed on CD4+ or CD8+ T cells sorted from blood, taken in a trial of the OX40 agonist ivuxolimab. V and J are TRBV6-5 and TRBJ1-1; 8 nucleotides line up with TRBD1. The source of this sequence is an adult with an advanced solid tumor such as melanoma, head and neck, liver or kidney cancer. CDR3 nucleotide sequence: TGTGCCAGCAGCGAAGGACAGGGTCGGACTGAAGCTTTCTTT. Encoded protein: CASSEGQGRTEAFF.